These 25 T cell receptor beta chains share one sample of origin, sequenced in a study of blood T cell repertoires in COVID-19. Sequencing used immunoSEQ multiplex PCR; TCRdb keeps in-frame clones, though not all of them. The table has fewer than 30,000 clones, over 75% seen once. Sequenced sample: peripheral blood. These receptors all stem from a man in his 60s with acute or convalescent COVID-19.

The V and J genes are TRBV5-6 and TRBJ2-3, with 7 bases matching TRBD2. CDR1 SGHDT and CDR2 YYEEEE come from the germline V gene. The trim removed 5 bases at V and 7 bases at J, leaving 7 bases unmatched. The CDR3 is 13 residues long. DNA of the CDR3: TGTGCCAGCAGTTGGACTAGTTTTAATACGCAGTATTTT. Translating gives CASSWTSFNTQYF.

The J gene is TRBJ2-7, the V gene TRBV2; possible D gene TRBD1, 6 bases. Per germline, CDR1 SNHLY and CDR2 FYNNEI. Trimming removed 2 bases from V and 3 bases from J, with 14 bases in between. The CDR3 spans 15 residues. In DNA, the CDR3 is TGTGCCAGCAGTGAAAGGGTGGCAGGGGACTACGAGCAGTACTTC. This encodes CASSERVAGDYEQYF.

The V gene is TRBV6-2 or TRBV6-3, the J gene TRBJ1-1; TRBD1 aligns across 7 bases. The CDR3 covers 13 residues. The germline CDR1 and CDR2 sequences are MNHEY and SVGEGT. Trimming at V came to 5 bases and at J to 4 bases, leaving 4 bases not matched to a gene. The DNA for the CDR3 is TGTGCCAGCAGTCTACAGGGGCGCACTGAAGCTTTCTTT. This sequence encodes CASSLQGRTEAFF.

The chain carries TRBV7-2 and TRBJ2-7; TRBD1 agrees at 10 bases. The V segment lost 5 bases and the J segment 1 base; nucleotides outside the gene matches: 5. Germline CDR1 is SGHTA and CDR2 is FQGNSA. The CDR3 sequence is 15 residues long. The CDR3 DNA is TGTGCCAGCAGCATAAGACAGGGGGCATCCTACGAGCAGTACTTC. Translated: CASSIRQGASYEQYF.

This chain links TRBV10-3 with TRBJ2-7, with 8 bases identical to TRBD1. Germline CDR1 ENHRY, CDR2 SYGVKD. The CDR3 is made up of 16 amino acids. J lost 3 bases, V lost 2 bases, and 9 bases had no gene match. CDR3: CAISEPRTGIGYEQYF. The DNA of the CDR3 is TGTGCCATCAGTGAGCCTCGGACAGGGATCGGCTACGAGCAGTACTTC.

V usage is TRBV7-9 and J usage is TRBJ1-4; a possible D gene is TRBD1 (5 bases). Germline V gene data show CDR1 as SEHNR and CDR2 as FQNEAQ (reference sequence). The CDR3 runs 18 residues. V shed 1 base and J shed 0 bases, with 15 bases lying between them. DNA of the CDR3: TGTGCCAGCAGCTTAGGGGTGGGGCAGGTTGCAACTAATGAAAAACTGTTTTTT. Amino acids: CASSLGVGQVATNEKLFF.

As to this clone: A read error is likely, as this CDR3 ends without the conserved phenylalanine or tryptophan. It is unclear where the CDR3 begins or ends on the DNA, so no DNA is shown, and the CDR3 is as TCRdb lists it. The chain uses TRBV27 and TRBJ2-7; the tabulated D call, TRBD2, remains unverified against the DNA. The CDR3 spans 8 amino acids, including both terminal residues. The V gene's germline CDR1 is MNHEY and CDR2 SMNVEV (reference sequence). The CDR3 reads CARVAGAG.

The chain combines TRBV10-2 with TRBJ1-2; no firm D call. From germline, CDR1 is WSHSY and CDR2 SAAADI. The CDR3 runs to 15 residues. The V end was cut by 0 bases, the J end by 7 bases, with 15 bases between. In DNA form, the CDR3 reads TGCGCCAGCAGTGAGTCAGGCAGGTACCGGCTTGGCTACACCTTC. This translates into CASSESGRYRLGYTF.

The V gene is TRBV18, the J gene TRBJ2-7; 7 bases agree with TRBD1. This CDR3 contains 16 residues. Germline V CDR1 and CDR2: KGHSH, LQKENI. Trimming removed 3 bases from V and 0 bases from J; junction bases left unmatched: 8. CDR3 in amino acids: CASSPPRQGSSYEQYF. The CDR3 coding sequence is TGTGCCAGCTCACCCCCTCGACAGGGAAGCTCCTACGAGCAGTACTTC.

This clone was found a few times. The chain couples TRBV28 to TRBJ1-1, with D perhaps matching TRBD1 (6 bases). Trimming removed 5 bases at V and 8 bases at J, with 15 bases between. The germline V gene encodes CDR1 MDHEN and CDR2 SYDVKM. This CDR3 spans 13 amino acids. In nucleotides, the CDR3 is TGTGCCAGCAGTCTGAGGGGGAACTCCGAAGCTTTCTTT. Translating gives CASSLRGNSEAFF.

The chain carries TRBV23-1 and TRBJ1-5; D gene ambiguous. TRBV23-1 is placed among ORFs of uncertain function. Trimming took 1 base from V and 5 from J, leaving 9 bases between them. CDR3 length: 14 residues. Here the CDR3 DNA reads TGCGCCAGCAGTCAATTGCGGCAGTATCAGCCCCAGCATTTT. Protein sequence: CASSQLRQYQPQHF.

The chain couples TRBV11-2 to TRBJ1-1; the D is unclear. V lost 5 bases, J lost 2 bases, and 15 bases lay in between. The CDR3 sequence is 15 residues long. Germline values: CDR1 SGHAT, CDR2 FQNNGV. The CDR3 DNA is TGTGCCAGCAGCATACTTAGCGGGGATAACACTGAAGCTTTCTTT. Amino acid sequence: CASSILSGDNTEAFF.

This clone came up once. The V gene is TRBV6-4, the J gene TRBJ1-5; D call uncertain. CDR1 MRHNA and CDR2 SNTAGT come from the germline V gene. V was cut by 2 bases and J by 6 bases, with 8 bases left in between. The CDR3 is 13 residues long. The CDR3 sequence: CASSDGDGQPQHF. In DNA form, the CDR3 reads TGTGCCAGCAGTGACGGAGACGGTCAGCCCCAGCATTTT.

V gene TRBV27 combines with J gene TRBJ2-3; 11 nucleotides agree with TRBD2. With V trimmed by 8 bases and J by 5 bases, 12 bases remained unmatched. In germline, CDR1 is MNHEY, CDR2 SMNVEV (reference sequence). CDR3 length equals 16 residues. In DNA, the CDR3 is TGTGCCAGCCCTTCCTGGGGTAGCGGGAGGGTAGATACGCAGTATTTT. This gives the protein CASPSWGSGRVDTQYF.

This chain links TRBV5-1 with TRBJ2-7, with 11 nucleotides matching TRBD1. The CDR3 has 14 residues. V shed 6 bases, J shed 6 bases, and the junction held 8 bases outside the gene matches. Germline values: CDR1 SGHRS, CDR2 YFSETQ. CDR3 in amino acids: CASKSAGQGGEQYF. In DNA form, the CDR3 reads TGCGCCAGCAAATCGGCGGGACAGGGGGGCGAGCAGTACTTC.

The gene calls are TRBV6-5 and TRBJ1-4; the D gene is possibly TRBD1 (5 bases). The CDR3 contains 15 residues. Germline V lookup: CDR1 MNHEY, CDR2 SVGAGI. Trimming pared 2 bases from V and 4 bases from J, leaving 11 bases between. CDR3 in amino acids: CASSYVGGDNEKLFF. The CDR3 nucleotides read TGTGCCAGCAGTTACGTCGGGGGGGATAATGAAAAACTGTTTTTT.

This clone was seen only a few times. The J gene is TRBJ2-7, the V gene TRBV27; 9 bases line up with TRBD2. The trim removed 5 bases at V and 2 bases at J, leaving 13 bases unmatched. Germline V gene data show CDR1 as MNHEY and CDR2 as SMNVEV (reference sequence). The CDR3 consists of 17 residues. CDR3 sequence (DNA): TGTGCCAGCAGTCCTCGACTAGCGGAGACAAGAGCCTACGAGCAGTACTTC. It translates to CASSPRLAETRAYEQYF.

This clone was observed once. V and J are TRBV7-2 and TRBJ2-7; 7 bases are a match to TRBD2. Germline CDR1 is SGHTA and CDR2 is FQGNSA. The V and J ends lost 1 base and 4 bases, in that order; junction bases with no gene match: 10. The CDR3 extends over 16 amino acids. CDR3 DNA sequence: TGTGCCAGCAGCTTAGTAATCGGAGGGAGGGGTTACGAGCAGTACTTC. Translation gives CASSLVIGGRGYEQYF.

V gene TRBV19 combines with J gene TRBJ1-1; TRBD1 aligns across 7 bases. In germline, CDR1 is LNHDA, CDR2 SQIVND (reference sequence). CDR3 size: 13 residues. With 7 bases clipped from V and 1 base from J, the junction kept 3 bases outside the gene matches. The CDR3 sequence is CASMTGWNTEAFF. The DNA for the CDR3 is TGTGCCAGTATGACAGGGTGGAACACTGAAGCTTTCTTT.

The gene calls are TRBV5-4 and TRBJ1-1; the D is unclear. The V end lost 2 bases, the J end lost 2 bases, and 7 bases lay between the germline ends. This CDR3 has 13 amino acids. The germline V gene encodes CDR1 SGHNT and CDR2 YYREEE (reference sequence). CDR3 DNA: TGTGCCAGCAGCTTAATGGGCAACACTGAAGCTTTCTTT. As protein: CASSLMGNTEAFF.

The rearrangement links TRBV7-9 to TRBJ2-5; 13 bases match TRBD2. The CDR3 contains 15 residues. Germline values: CDR1 SEHNR, CDR2 FQNEAQ (reference sequence). V shed 7 bases, J shed 1 base, and the junction held 3 bases outside the gene matches. CDR3 amino acids: CASNRLAGGQETQYF. CDR3 DNA: TGTGCCAGCAACAGACTAGCGGGGGGCCAAGAGACCCAGTACTTC.

The rearrangement uses TRBV10-1 and TRBJ1-6, with TRBD1 matching 9 bases. The CDR3 runs to 16 residues. Losses at the gene ends were 3 bases for V and 7 bases for J; bases not matched to a gene: 7. Germline V gene sequence: CDR1 WNHNN, CDR2 SYGVQD (reference sequence). The CDR3 sequence: CASSEGQGFENSPLHF. The CDR3 DNA reads TGCGCCAGCAGTGAAGGACAGGGGTTCGAAAATTCACCCCTCCACTTT.

This clone was recorded once. The chain links TRBV6-4 to TRBJ2-5; the match to TRBD2 covers 12 bases. The length of the CDR3 is 16 residues. Germline V gene sequence: CDR1 MRHNA, CDR2 SNTAGT. V was pared by 5 bases and J by 1 base, with 5 bases of the junction left unmatched. CDR3 sequence (DNA): TGTGCCAGCAGTCCCCTAGCGGGAGGGGGCCAAGAGACCCAGTACTTC. This gives the protein CASSPLAGGGQETQYF.

The genes are TRBV9 and TRBJ2-3; TRBD2 aligns across 14 bases. Trimming took 4 bases from V and 6 from J; bases not matched to a gene: 7. The V gene's germline CDR1 is SGDLS and CDR2 YYNGEE. The CDR3 loop spans 16 amino acids. CDR3 coding DNA: TGTGCCAGCAGCATCGGGACTAGCGGGAGAGAGGATACGCAGTATTTT. Translation: CASSIGTSGREDTQYF.

The rearrangement links TRBV28 to TRBJ2-7; 12 nucleotides agree with TRBD2. V trimming: 6 bases; J trimming: 3 bases; junction bases outside the gene matches: 3. Germline values: CDR1 MDHEN, CDR2 SYDVKM. The CDR3 totals 14 residues. CDR3: CASSRTSGIYEQYF. CDR3 nucleotide sequence: TGTGCCAGCAGCCGGACTAGCGGGATCTACGAGCAGTACTTC. Drawing the rest from reference TRBV28 and TRBJ2-7, the complete variable domain is DVKVTQSSRYLVKRTGEKVFLECVQDMDHENMFWYRQDPGLGLRLIYFSYDVKMKEKGDIPEGYSVSREKKERFSLILESASTNQTSMYLCASSRTSGIYEQYFGPGTRLTVT.